These 30 T cell receptor beta chains were all obtained from the same sample, sequenced in a study of T cells after posttransplantation cyclophosphamide. Sequencing used immunoSEQ multiplex PCR; TCRdb keeps in-frame clones, though not all of them. The sample has 45,000 to 60,000 clones; roughly nine tenths are singletons. Sequencing was carried out using PBMCs. The receptors derive from a woman between 50 and 59 years old in good health and a related stem cell transplant donor.

The V call is TRBV6-5, the J call TRBJ2-4; the D gene is possibly TRBD2 (6 bases). Germline-derived CDR1 and CDR2 are MNHEY and SVGAGI. This CDR3 is built from 15 residues. V was clipped by 7 bases and J by 2 bases, with 15 bases between them. CDR3 nucleotide sequence: TGTGCCAGCACTCTTGGGGGAGGATCCAAAAACATTCAGTACTTC. Amino acid sequence: CASTLGGGSKNIQYF.

This chain connects TRBV10-3 to TRBJ1-2, with no clear D. Deletions cut 7 bases from V and 4 bases from J, with 19 bases between. The germline V gene has CDR1 ENHRY and CDR2 SYGVKD. The CDR3 consists of 15 residues. CDR3 nucleotides: TGTGCCATCACACCCTCCCCCGGGGATGGCTATGGCTACACCTTC. Protein sequence: CAITPSPGDGYGYTF.

V usage is TRBV15 and J usage is TRBJ1-5, with D tentatively TRBD1 (6 bases). V gave up 3 bases and J gave up 3 bases, with 9 bases separating them. CDR3 length: 14 amino acids. Per the germline V gene, CDR1 is LNHNV and CDR2 is YYDKDF (reference sequence). CDR3: CATSRGDINQPQHF. In DNA, the CDR3 is TGTGCCACCAGCAGGGGGGACATCAATCAGCCCCAGCATTTT.

V usage is TRBV5-6 and J usage is TRBJ2-7; 10 bases are a match to TRBD1. The trim removed 4 bases at V and 2 bases at J, leaving 9 bases unmatched. Looked up from germline, CDR1 is SGHDT and CDR2 is YYEEEE. CDR3 length: 16 amino acids. The CDR3 DNA sequence: TGTGCCAGCAGCCTAACCGGGACAGGGGCGACCTACGAGCAGTACTTC. It encodes CASSLTGTGATYEQYF.

The J gene is TRBJ2-1, the V gene TRBV6-5; 12 positions match TRBD1. V lost 6 bases, J lost 7 bases, and 7 bases stayed unmatched. Germline V gene data show CDR1 as MNHEY and CDR2 as SVGAGI. The length of the CDR3 is 15 residues. The CDR3 bases are TGTGCCAGCAGCATGGGACAGGGGGCTGGTAATGAGCAGTTCTTC. Translated: CASSMGQGAGNEQFF.

The chain links TRBV13 to TRBJ2-3; possible D gene TRBD1, 5 bases. Germline CDR1 PRHDT, CDR2 FYEKMQ (reference sequence). The CDR3 length is 15 residues. The V gene lost 3 bases and the J gene lost 4 bases, with 14 bases spanning the gap. This chain's CDR3 is CASSFVRQGPDTQYF. The CDR3, as DNA: TGTGCCAGCAGCTTTGTTCGTCAGGGCCCAGATACGCAGTATTTT.

The V call is TRBV5-1, the J call TRBJ1-1, with 11 bases fitting TRBD1. This CDR3 comprises 13 residues. With V trimmed by 7 bases and J by 5 bases, 4 bases remained unmatched. Germline CDR1 reads SGHRS; CDR2 reads YFSETQ. CDR3 in DNA: TGCGCCAGCGGCGGACAGGGGGCTACTGAAGCTTTCTTT. This translates into CASGGQGATEAFF.

The V and J genes are TRBV18 and TRBJ1-3, with TRBD1 matching 8 bases. CDR1 KGHSH and CDR2 LQKENI come from the germline V gene. V lost 3 bases and J lost 1; bases outside the gene matches: 5. The CDR3 is made up of 16 amino acids. CDR3 sequence reads: CASSPTGTGSGNTIYF. The CDR3 DNA sequence: TGTGCCAGCTCACCGACCGGGACAGGATCTGGAAACACCATATATTTT.

For the CDR3, the DNA is TGCGCCAGCAGCCCCGGGAGGGGCCAAAATCAGCCCCAGCATTTT. This gives the protein CASSPGRGQNQPQHF. J is TRBJ1-5 and V is TRBV10-2, with D possibly TRBD1 on 5 matching bases. The CDR3 covers 15 residues. Trimming left V 6 bases short and J 4 bases short, with 16 bases between. Germline loops: CDR1 WSHSY, CDR2 SAAADI.

The genes are TRBV18 and TRBJ1-2; unclear D gene. V shed 0 bases and J shed 4 bases, with 15 bases lying between them. This CDR3 is 16 amino acids long. Germline CDR1 reads KGHSH; CDR2 reads LQKENI. The CDR3 region has the DNA TGTGCCAGCTCACCACCAACTTCATCCTACCTCTATGGCTACACCTTC. Translating gives CASSPPTSSYLYGYTF.

This clone was picked up one time. The chain recombines TRBV19 with TRBJ1-1, with 8 bases that match TRBD1. Losses at the gene ends were 4 bases for V and 0 bases for J; bases not matched to a gene: 7. Germline values: CDR1 LNHDA, CDR2 SQIVND (reference sequence). The CDR3 spans 16 residues. CDR3 protein: CASSRGAGGMNTEAFF. The DNA of the CDR3 is TGTGCCAGTAGTAGGGGGGCAGGGGGCATGAACACTGAAGCTTTCTTT.

The chain couples TRBV19 to TRBJ1-6; no clear D. Germline V CDR1 and CDR2: LNHDA, SQIVND (reference sequence). Trimming left V 5 bases short and J 9 bases short, with 20 bases between. CDR3 length equals 16 residues. Here the CDR3 reads CASSVTSGVSSSPLHF. In nucleotides, the CDR3 is TGTGCCAGTAGTGTCACCTCCGGGGTCTCGAGTTCACCCCTCCACTTT.

This clone has just a few counts. V and J are TRBV5-5 and TRBJ1-1, with D tentatively TRBD1 (5 bases). V was trimmed by 0 bases and J by 5 bases, leaving 14 bases between them. Germline CDR1 and CDR2: SGHKS and YYEKEE (reference sequence). The CDR3 length is 15 residues. This CDR3 is CASSLGVGVGTEAFF. The CDR3 nucleotides read TGTGCCAGCAGCTTGGGTGTAGGGGTCGGTACTGAAGCTTTCTTT.

The chain joins TRBV27 to TRBJ1-1, with TRBD1 identical over 10 bases. The CDR3 runs 15 residues. V was clipped by 3 bases and J by 6 bases; unmatched bases: 7. Germline V gene data show CDR1 as MNHEY and CDR2 as SMNVEV (reference sequence). The CDR3 region is CASSFRTGGTPEAFF. CDR3 nucleotides: TGTGCCAGCAGTTTCCGGACAGGGGGTACCCCTGAAGCTTTCTTT.

This chain's CDR3 is CASSFGRQVNQPQHF. CDR3 bases: TGTGCCAGCAGTTTTGGTCGGCAGGTTAATCAGCCCCAGCATTTT. The gene calls are TRBV28 and TRBJ1-5, with no clear D. Trimming stripped 3 bases from V and 4 bases from J, with 13 bases between. The CDR3 is 15 amino acids. Looked up from germline, CDR1 is MDHEN and CDR2 is SYDVKM.

In this sample, this clone turned up once. The rearrangement uses TRBV27 and TRBJ1-2; TRBD1 aligns across 11 bases. There are 17 residues in the CDR3. V shed 1 base and J 5 bases; nucleotides not matched to a gene: 9. Looked up from germline, CDR1 is MNHEY and CDR2 is SMNVEV (reference sequence). The CDR3, as DNA: TGTGCCAGCAGTTTATTGGCGGGGACAGGGGGGAAATATGGCTACACCTTC. Translation gives CASSLLAGTGGKYGYTF.

The J gene is TRBJ2-3, the V gene TRBV5-1; TRBD1 aligns across 8 bases. CDR1 and CDR2 (germline): SGHRS, YFSETQ. This CDR3 has 18 amino acids. Trimming removed 2 bases from V and 4 bases from J; junction bases left unmatched: 15. The CDR3 region is CASSFSAGQGRLADTQYF. As DNA, the CDR3 is TGCGCCAGCAGCTTCTCTGCCGGACAGGGAAGGTTGGCAGATACGCAGTATTTT.

This rearrangement joins TRBV20-1 to TRBJ1-2, with TRBD1 as a possible D gene (6 bases). Germline V gene sequence: CDR1 DFQATT, CDR2 SNEGSKA (reference sequence). Deletions cut 4 bases from V and 14 bases from J, with 14 bases between. The CDR3 covers 10 residues. The CDR3 DNA reads TGCAGTGCTACCCGGGACATAAATACCTTC. Residues: CSATRDINTF.

The CDR3 is CASSLRTFRYEQYF. As DNA, the CDR3 is TGTGCCAGCAGCTTACGTACGTTCAGATACGAGCAGTACTTC. The rearrangement joins TRBV7-8 to TRBJ2-7, with unresolved D. The germline gives CDR1 SGHVS, CDR2 FQNEAQ. The V and J ends lost 2 bases and 4 bases respectively, with 12 bases between them. This CDR3 spans 14 amino acids.

There are a few counts of this clone. The V call is TRBV30, the J call TRBJ2-1, with 12 bases fitting TRBD2. J lost 8 bases, V lost 0 bases, and 17 bases had no gene match. Germline V CDR1 and CDR2: GTSNPN, SVGIG (reference sequence). This CDR3 comprises 19 residues. CDR3 sequence: CAWSVHPRGTSGLYDEQFF. In DNA form, the CDR3 reads TGTGCCTGGAGTGTACACCCTCGGGGGACTAGCGGGCTTTATGATGAGCAGTTCTTC.

The chain carries TRBV7-8 and TRBJ1-1; the D is unclear. Germline lookup yields CDR1 SGHVS and CDR2 FQNEAQ. The CDR3 has 14 residues. The V gene lost 5 bases and the J gene lost 1 base, with 11 bases spanning the gap. CDR3 loop: CASSREEGNTEAFF. CDR3 nucleotide sequence: TGTGCCAGCAGCCGAGAGGAAGGGAACACTGAAGCTTTCTTT. The full variable domain, rest sourced from reference TRBV7-8 and TRBJ1-1, is GAGVSQSPRYKVAKRGQDVALRCDPISGHVSLFWYQQALGQGPEFLTYFQNEAQLDKSGLPSDRFFAERPEGSVSTLKIQRTQQEDSAVYLCASSREEGNTEAFFGQGTRLTVV.

This chain links TRBV4-1 with TRBJ2-7; 12 bases fit TRBD2. From germline, CDR1 is MGHRA and CDR2 YSYEKL. The CDR3 covers 15 residues. Germline trimming cut 5 bases from V and 2 bases from J; bases unmatched to any gene: 4. The DNA for the CDR3 is TGCGCCAGCAGCGCCCGACTAGCGGGAGCCTACGAGCAGTACTTC. As protein: CASSARLAGAYEQYF.

J is TRBJ1-1 and V is TRBV6-5, with unresolved D. The CDR3 runs 14 residues. Trimming stripped 5 bases from V and 3 bases from J, with 13 bases between. Germline assignment: CDR1 MNHEY and CDR2 SVGAGI. The CDR3 here is CASSQLNEDTEAFF. CDR3 nucleotides: TGTGCCAGCAGTCAGCTTAATGAGGACACTGAAGCTTTCTTT.

CDR3 sequence reads: CASSLSSGNEQYF. Written as DNA, the CDR3 is TGTGCCAGCAGCTTAAGCTCGGGAAACGAGCAGTACTTC. J is TRBJ2-5 and V is TRBV7-7; D is perhaps TRBD2 (5 bases). TRBJ2-7 matches the DNA end more closely, so the J call is doubtful. In germline, CDR1 is SSHAT, CDR2 FNYEAQ (reference sequence). CDR3 length: 13 residues.

The chain couples TRBV7-3 to TRBJ2-2; TRBD1 is a possible D gene (7 bases). V lost 3 bases and J lost 5, with 19 bases in between. The germline V gene has CDR1 SGHTA and CDR2 FQGTGA. The CDR3 is made up of 17 amino acids. The DNA of the CDR3 is TGTGCCAGCAGCTTGGGCCAGGGGGGAGCTCGAACCGGGGAGCTGTTTTTT. Translated: CASSLGQGGARTGELFF.

The V gene is TRBV25-1, the J gene TRBJ2-1, with 9 bases lining up with TRBD2. Germline V gene sequence: CDR1 MGHDK, CDR2 SYGVNS. This CDR3 is 17 amino acids long. J was trimmed by 0 bases and V by 2 bases; bases with no gene match: 5. CDR3 sequence: CASSEDVSGSSYNEQFF. The CDR3 coding sequence is TGTGCCAGCAGTGAAGATGTTAGCGGGAGCTCCTACAATGAGCAGTTCTTC.

V is TRBV6-5 and J is TRBJ2-7; no clear D gene. Per germline, CDR1 MNHEY and CDR2 SVGAGI. V lost 6 bases and J 0 bases, leaving 9 bases between the germline ends. The CDR3 contains 13 residues. The DNA of the CDR3 is TGTGCCAGCAGACAGTCGTACTCCTACGAGCAGTACTTC. Protein: CASRQSYSYEQYF.

This chain uses TRBV4-2 with TRBJ2-1; 10 bases are a match to TRBD1. The CDR3 is 14 residues long. With 4 bases clipped from V and 10 bases from J, the junction kept 7 bases outside the gene matches. Germline CDR1 LGHNA, CDR2 YNFKEQ. The CDR3, as DNA: TGTGCCAGCAGCCGCCGACAGGGGGCAGGGGAGCAGTTCTTC. Translating gives CASSRRQGAGEQFF.

The rearrangement uses TRBV6-4 and TRBJ1-1; the match to TRBD1 covers 7 bases. V dropped 5 bases and J dropped 4; count of bases not matched to a gene: 7. The CDR3 sequence is 14 residues long. Per germline, CDR1 MRHNA and CDR2 SNTAGT. CDR3 DNA: TGTGCCAGCAGTTCTACAGGGGACAGCACTGAAGCTTTCTTT. Its protein product is CASSSTGDSTEAFF.

V gene TRBV27 combines with J gene TRBJ2-1; TRBD1 matches at 7 bases. Germline V gene data show CDR1 as MNHEY and CDR2 as SMNVEV (reference sequence). This CDR3 has 14 residues. The V segment lost 6 bases and the J segment 8 bases; nucleotides outside the gene matches: 10. Here the CDR3 DNA reads TGTGCCAGCAGGGACAGGTTGGCAGGAGATGAGCAGTTCTTC. It codes for CASRDRLAGDEQFF.